The present entry profiles one T cell receptor beta chain with its context. This clone has only a few counts. There is no known antigen for this receptor. No base qualities exist here, and no much larger clone lies one base off it. The data derive from a study of PD-1 blockade in classical Hodgkin lymphoma (dated by TCRdb to 2020 to 2021). For context, the study as a whole: Nivolumab dosing was 3 mg/kg intravenously every 2 weeks, continuing until either disease progression or unacceptable toxicity. A peripheral blood immune signature of response to PD-1 blockade in classical Hodgkin lymphoma was defined using TCR beta sequencing and CyTOF. Results and caveats for the whole study, not just this receptor: Diversity was lower in patients who began nivolumab less than 1 year after ASCT, so these patients were left out of later analyses to avoid confounding by immune reconstitution. Among trial patients, those achieving complete response had baseline diversity similar to that of newly diagnosed patients, while diversity was significantly lower in partial responders and progressors. Newly diagnosed patients were reported to have lower baseline TCR diversity than healthy donors, and relapsed/refractory patients were reported to have lower baseline TCR diversity still. Only a single clinical trial cohort was studied, and what caused the repertoire differences, possibly disease activity or prior therapy, remained undefined. A significant rise by C4D1 was seen in CD4+ but not CD8+ TCR diversity (p=0.0027 vs p=0.16), with the rise being most apparent in complete responders (p=0.02).

The time point label on this specimen signifies: cycle 1 day 1 (C1D1), immediately before nivolumab initiation. Every trial patient had relapsed after autologous stem cell transplantation, and cohorts A, B and C differed in prior brentuximab vedotin exposure. The trial cohort included 45 to 65 patients with relapsed/refractory classical Hodgkin lymphoma, and each patient had a best overall response of complete response, partial response or progressive disease. Trial patients were treated with single-agent nivolumab in the multi-cohort phase II CheckMate 205 trial. An independent review committee assessed best overall response by applying the 2007 International Working Group response criteria. Trial PBMCs were obtained immediately prior to nivolumab initiation (C1D1) and on therapy at cycle 2 day 1 and cycle 4 day 1. Peripheral blood was collected in 8 mL Vacutainer Cell Preparation Tubes, from which PBMCs were isolated by centrifugation and then cryopreserved.

Genomic DNA was extracted with the Qiagen DNeasy kit from unsorted PBMCs and from negatively selected CD4+ and CD8+ fractions. TCR beta CDR3 regions were subjected to amplification by immunoSEQ multiplex PCR with primers that anneal to V and J segments. Amplification bias was minimized using a synthetic immune receptor repertoire, and residual bias was removed computationally after sequencing. As for how the authors treated the data: Repertoire diversity was quantified as the Shannon entropy index using custom Python scripts. Unsorted, CD4+ and CD8+ repertoires were analyzed separately, except for combined analyses in which CD4+ and CD8+ sequences were merged in silico. Clonal expansion was defined as at least a 2-fold frequency increase after treatment relative to C1D1, with a pseudocount of 0.5 for undetected baseline clones. Clones with 0 or 1 copy at C1D1 were classified as singleton clones, and clones with 2 or more copies were classified as non-singleton clones. Clones expanded in unsorted samples were annotated as CD4+, CD8+ or unknown by matching protein sequences in sorted samples from the same patient. Wilcoxon tests were applied to paired samples to test diversity changes from C1D1 to C4D1. The table was pulled from immuneACCESS by TCRdb, which kept in-frame rearrangements only. Such tables lose some clones; where checked, under half of the loss comes from unresolved V genes, and the rest has no known cause. D and trimming were read from the DNA, whereas the V and J calls and clone size are those reported in that table. In this sample the table shows about 23,000 clones, about two thirds of which occur a single time. About a sixth of the sample rests with the top ten.

CDR1 and CDR2 (SGDLS, YYNGEE) derive from the germline V gene. The V end gives up 4 bases and the J end 5 bases, leaving 6 bases in the junction not matched to a gene. Including the terminal cysteine and phenylalanine, the CDR3 comprises 16 residues. Only the CDR3 part of the read is kept: 48 bases, read in frame from the first base. This sequence originates from a human donor with classical Hodgkin lymphoma. Specimen: peripheral blood mononuclear cells (PBMCs), collected at baseline. The chain couples TRBV9 to TRBJ2-5, with 15 bases aligning to TRBD2. DNA sequence: TGTGCCAGCAGCTTGGGACTAGCGGGAGGAGGGGAGACCCAGTACTTC. Translated, this gives CASSLGLAGGGETQYF.